The T cell receptor (beta chain) under discussion was sequenced for a study of human T cells and chemical hapten exposure. Overall study context: While the approximately 25-week study was under way, patients received diphenylcyclopropenone on the scalp every week. Patients, chiefly female, had alopecia areata, totalis or universalis.

Broader study findings: No alteration of TCRs above 1 in 1000 frequency was seen with DPC sensitization.

Regarding time point: pre-sensitization, week 0. As to treatment: therapeutic diphenylcyclopropenone sensitization with weekly scalp DPC. Trimming stripped 4 bases from V and 2 bases from J, with 8 bases between. Looked up from germline, CDR1 is SQVTM and CDR2 is ANQGSEA. The CDR3 loop spans 12 amino acids. Original handling: A per-sample median of around 100,000 TCRs was observed, with a range of about 20,000 to 700,000. MiXCR was run by TCRdb on the RACE reads, yielding one entry per CDR3 protein. The V and J calls follow TCRdb's processing rather than the paper's. Of approximately 400,000 distinct CDR3 sequences listed, 4% to 6% are singletons. A word on this clonotype: Its antigen remains unidentified.

This sequence originates from a woman in her forties or fifties with alopecia areata. Some clones in this sample may be carry-over from other donors' samples. The sequencing here drew on whole blood, taken in connection with sensitization to the hapten diphenylcyclopropenone (DPC). The chain carries TRBV29-1 and TRBJ2-5; maybe TRBD1 (5 bases). CDR3 region: CSVVRQQETQYF. The CDR3 DNA follows: TGCAGCGTTGTGAGACAGCAAGAGACCCAGTACTTC.